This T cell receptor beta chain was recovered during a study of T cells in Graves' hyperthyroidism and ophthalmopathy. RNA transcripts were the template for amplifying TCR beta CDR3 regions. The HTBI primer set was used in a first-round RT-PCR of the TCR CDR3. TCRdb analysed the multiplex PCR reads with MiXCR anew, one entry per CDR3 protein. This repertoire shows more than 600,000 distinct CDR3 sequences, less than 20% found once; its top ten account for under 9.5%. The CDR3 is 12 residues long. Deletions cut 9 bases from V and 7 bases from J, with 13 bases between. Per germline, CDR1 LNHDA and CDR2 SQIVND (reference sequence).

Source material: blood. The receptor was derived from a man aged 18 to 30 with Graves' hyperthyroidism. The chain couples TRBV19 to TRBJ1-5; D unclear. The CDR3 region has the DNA TGTGCCAGCAGTTTACTAAGACAGCCCCAGCATTTT. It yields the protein CASSLLRQPQHF.